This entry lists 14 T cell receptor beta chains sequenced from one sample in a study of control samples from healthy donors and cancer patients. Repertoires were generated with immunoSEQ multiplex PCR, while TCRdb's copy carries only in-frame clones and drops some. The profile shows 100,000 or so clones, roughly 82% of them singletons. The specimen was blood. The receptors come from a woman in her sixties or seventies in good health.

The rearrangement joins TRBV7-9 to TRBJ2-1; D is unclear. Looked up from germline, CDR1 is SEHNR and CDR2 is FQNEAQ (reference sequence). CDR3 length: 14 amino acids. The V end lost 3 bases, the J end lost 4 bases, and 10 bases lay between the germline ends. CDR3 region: CASSFPNSYNEQFF. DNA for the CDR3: TGTGCCAGCAGCTTTCCGAACTCGTACAATGAGCAGTTCTTC. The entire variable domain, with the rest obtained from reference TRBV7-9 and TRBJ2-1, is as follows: DTGVSQNPRHKITKRGQNVTFRCDPISEHNRLYWYRQTLGQGPEFLTYFQNEAQLEKSRLLSDRFSAERPKGSFSTLEIQRTEQGDSAMYLCASSFPNSYNEQFFGPGTRLTVL.

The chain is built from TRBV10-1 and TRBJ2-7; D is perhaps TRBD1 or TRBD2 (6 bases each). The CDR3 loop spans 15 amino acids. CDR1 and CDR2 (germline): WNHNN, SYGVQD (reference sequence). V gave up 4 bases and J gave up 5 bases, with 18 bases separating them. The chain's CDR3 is CASSGRGDTGNEQYF. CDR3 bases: TGCGCCAGCAGTGGAAGGGGGGACACGGGAAACGAGCAGTACTTC.

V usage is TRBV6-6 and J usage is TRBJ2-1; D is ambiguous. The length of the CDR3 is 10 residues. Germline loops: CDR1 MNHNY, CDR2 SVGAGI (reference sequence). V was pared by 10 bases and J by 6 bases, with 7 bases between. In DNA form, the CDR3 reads TGTGCCACCGGGCCCAATGAGCAGTTCTTC. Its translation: CATGPNEQFF.

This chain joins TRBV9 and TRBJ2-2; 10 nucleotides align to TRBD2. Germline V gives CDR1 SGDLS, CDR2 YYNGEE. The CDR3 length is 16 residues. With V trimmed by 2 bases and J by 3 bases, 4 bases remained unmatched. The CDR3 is CASSVSGGTYTGELFF. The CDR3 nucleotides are TGTGCCAGCAGCGTTAGCGGGGGGACTTACACCGGGGAGCTGTTTTTT.

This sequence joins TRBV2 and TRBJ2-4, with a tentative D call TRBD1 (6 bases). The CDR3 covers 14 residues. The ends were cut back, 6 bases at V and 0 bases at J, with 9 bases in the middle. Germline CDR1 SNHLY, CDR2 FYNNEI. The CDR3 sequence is CASRTGLAKNIQYF. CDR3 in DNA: TGTGCCAGCAGGACAGGACTAGCCAAAAACATTCAGTACTTC.

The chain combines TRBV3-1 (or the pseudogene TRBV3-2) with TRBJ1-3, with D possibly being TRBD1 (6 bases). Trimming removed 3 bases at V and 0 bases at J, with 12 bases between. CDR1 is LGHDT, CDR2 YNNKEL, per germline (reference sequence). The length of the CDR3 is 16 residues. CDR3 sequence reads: CASSQSGVLSGNTIYF. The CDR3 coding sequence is TGTGCCAGCAGCCAGTCAGGGGTTCTCTCTGGAAACACCATATATTTT.

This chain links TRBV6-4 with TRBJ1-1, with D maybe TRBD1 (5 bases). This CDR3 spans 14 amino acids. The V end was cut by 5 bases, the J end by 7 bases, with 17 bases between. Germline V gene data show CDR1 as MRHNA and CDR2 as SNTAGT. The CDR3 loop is CASSPGPQGGEAFF. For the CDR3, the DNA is TGTGCCAGCAGTCCCGGTCCGCAGGGAGGTGAAGCTTTCTTT.

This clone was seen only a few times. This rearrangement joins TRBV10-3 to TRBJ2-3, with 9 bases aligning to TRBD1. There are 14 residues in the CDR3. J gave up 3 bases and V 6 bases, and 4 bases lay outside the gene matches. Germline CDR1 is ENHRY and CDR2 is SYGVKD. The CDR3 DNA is TGTGCCATCAGAAAAGGGACAGGGACAGATACGCAGTATTTT. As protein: CAIRKGTGTDTQYF.

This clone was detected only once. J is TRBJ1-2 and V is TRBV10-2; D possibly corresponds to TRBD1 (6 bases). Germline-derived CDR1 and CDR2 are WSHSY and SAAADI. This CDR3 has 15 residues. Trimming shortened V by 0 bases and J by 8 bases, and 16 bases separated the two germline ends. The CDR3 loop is CASSESNDRSHGYTF. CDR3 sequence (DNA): TGCGCCAGCAGTGAGTCGAACGACAGGTCTCACGGCTACACCTTC.

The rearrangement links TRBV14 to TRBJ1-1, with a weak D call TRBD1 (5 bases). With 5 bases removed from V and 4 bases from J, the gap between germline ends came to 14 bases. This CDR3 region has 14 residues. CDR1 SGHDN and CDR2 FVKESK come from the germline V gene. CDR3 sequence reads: CASSRDLAGTEAFF. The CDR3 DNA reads TGTGCCAGCAGCAGGGACTTAGCAGGCACTGAAGCTTTCTTT.

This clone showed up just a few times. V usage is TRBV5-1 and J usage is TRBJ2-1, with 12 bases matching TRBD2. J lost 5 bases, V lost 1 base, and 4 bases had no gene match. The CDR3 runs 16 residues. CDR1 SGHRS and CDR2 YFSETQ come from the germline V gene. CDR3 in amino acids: CASSLWGLAGNNEQFF. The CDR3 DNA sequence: TGCGCCAGCAGCTTGTGGGGACTAGCGGGCAACAATGAGCAGTTCTTC.

Here the CDR3 DNA reads TGCAGCGTGCAACAATCCTCTGGAAACACCATATATTTT. Its translation: CSVQQSSGNTIYF. V usage is TRBV29-1 and J usage is TRBJ1-3, with D unclear. Trimming removed 6 bases at V and 0 bases at J, with 9 bases between. This CDR3 is 13 amino acids long. Germline V CDR1 and CDR2: SQVTM, ANQGSEA.

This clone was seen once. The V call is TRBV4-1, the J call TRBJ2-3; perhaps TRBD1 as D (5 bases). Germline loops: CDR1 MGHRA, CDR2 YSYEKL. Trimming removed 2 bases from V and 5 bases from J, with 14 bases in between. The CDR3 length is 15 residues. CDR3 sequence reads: CASSQSSAGKDTQYF. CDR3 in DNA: TGCGCCAGCAGCCAAAGTTCGGCAGGGAAAGATACGCAGTATTTT.

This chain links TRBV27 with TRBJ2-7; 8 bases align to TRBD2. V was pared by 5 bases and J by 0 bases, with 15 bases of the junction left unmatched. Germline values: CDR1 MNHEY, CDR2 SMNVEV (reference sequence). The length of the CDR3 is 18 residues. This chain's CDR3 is CASSHGGGFLATSYEQYF. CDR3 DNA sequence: TGTGCCAGCAGTCACGGGGGGGGTTTCTTGGCTACCTCCTACGAGCAGTACTTC.